One sample yielded the 14 T cell receptor beta chains listed below, sequenced in a study of monozygotic twins with inflammatory bowel disease. TCRdb re-called the 5' RACE reads; one entry per CDR3 protein, DNA not given. This sample's table has about 160,000 distinct CDR3 sequences. Material for sequencing was blood. These receptors were taken from a human donor with ulcerative colitis or Crohn's disease, or a healthy co-twin of an affected twin (not recorded which).

The chain joins TRBV11-3 to TRBJ2-5. The CDR3 extends over 13 amino acids. From germline, CDR1 is SGHNT and CDR2 YENEEA. The CDR3 here is CASSLGQEETQYF.

The rearrangement joins TRBV5-5 to TRBJ2-2; the TCRdb D gene call, TRBD1, has no DNA to confirm it. CDR1 SGHKS and CDR2 YYEKEE come from the germline V gene (reference sequence). This CDR3 has 14 residues. CDR3 sequence: CASTLGGFTGELFF.

The V call is TRBV5-4, the J call TRBJ2-7; without DNA, the TCRdb call of TRBD2 cannot be checked. The CDR3 consists of 14 residues. Per germline, CDR1 SGHNT and CDR2 YYREEE (reference sequence). CDR3 loop: CASSVERVSYEQYF. The whole variable domain, filled in from reference TRBV5-4 and TRBJ2-7, reads ETGVTQSPTHLIKTRGQQVTLRCSSQSGHNTVSWYQQALGQGPQFIFQYYREEENGRGNFPPRFSGLQFPNYSSELNVNALELDDSALYLCASSVERVSYEQYFGPGTRLTVT.

The chain uses TRBV27 and TRBJ1-2. Germline V gene data show CDR1 as MNHEY and CDR2 as SMNVEV (reference sequence). The CDR3 runs to 16 residues. The CDR3 region is CASTRGGGAGVNGYTF.

The rearrangement joins TRBV11-2 to TRBJ2-7; TCRdb picks TRBD2, but there is no DNA to check that call. The CDR3 totals 19 residues. CDR1 SGHAT and CDR2 FQNNGV come from the germline V gene. CDR3 loop: CASSLKGVAGGVLNYEQYF.

The rearrangement uses TRBV27 and TRBJ1-1; TCRdb indicates TRBD1, and absent DNA this call remains unverified. This CDR3 has 15 amino acids. CDR1 is MNHEY and CDR2 is SMNVEV in the germline V gene (reference sequence). The CDR3 loop reads CASSPWDRVNTEAFF.

The rearrangement joins TRBV4-1 to TRBJ1-2. The CDR3 sequence is 12 residues long. The V gene's germline CDR1 is MGHRA and CDR2 YSYEKL. The CDR3 here is CGSSQLGSGYTF.

The chain combines TRBV20-1 with TRBJ1-1; the D call of TRBD1 rests on TCRdb alone, since no DNA is present to check it. This CDR3 has 14 residues. The germline gives CDR1 DFQATT, CDR2 SNEGSKA (reference sequence). CDR3: CSGLEREVNTEAFF.

The gene calls are TRBV19 and TRBJ1-5; TCRdb gives TRBD1 as the D gene, but with no DNA this cannot be confirmed. CDR3 length: 16 residues. Germline V CDR1 and CDR2: LNHDA, SQIVND (reference sequence). CDR3 protein: CASSIRDRAVGQPQHF.

The chain recombines TRBV20-1 with TRBJ2-3. The CDR3 length is 13 residues. CDR1 and CDR2 from the germline V gene are DFQATT and SNEGSKA (reference sequence). The chain's CDR3 is CSAPWLAKDTQYF.

The J gene is TRBJ2-3, the V gene TRBV12-3 or TRBV12-4. The CDR3 totals 16 residues. CDR3 protein: CASSLSIRQDADTQYF.

V usage is TRBV20-1 and J usage is TRBJ1-1; as DNA is missing, the TRBD1 call by TCRdb cannot be tested. Germline loops: CDR1 DFQATT, CDR2 SNEGSKA (reference sequence). The CDR3 has 14 residues. The CDR3 spells CSARGGADNTEAFF.

The genes are TRBV7-7 and TRBJ2-3; no DNA is available, so the TRBD1 call from TCRdb remains unchecked. Germline assignment: CDR1 SSHAT and CDR2 FNYEAQ (reference sequence). The CDR3 length is 15 residues. The CDR3 is CASSPLSGSTDTQYF. The full variable domain, completed using reference TRBV7-7 and TRBJ2-3, is GAGVSQSPRYKVTKRGQDVTLRCDPISSHATLYWYQQALGQGPEFLTYFNYEAQPDKSGLPSDRFSAERPEGSISTLTIQRTEQRDSAMYRCASSPLSGSTDTQYFGPGTRLTVL.

This chain connects TRBV9 to TRBJ1-2. In germline, CDR1 is SGDLS, CDR2 YYNGEE. The CDR3 runs 15 residues. The CDR3 loop reads CDSSIGGIDNYGYTF.